This TCR beta chain was sequenced in a study of T cells in Graves' hyperthyroidism and ophthalmopathy (dated 2019 in TCRdb). Describing the broader study: Peripheral blood was collected at initial diagnosis, before any treatment. After blood sampling, hyperthyroidism patients were treated with methimazole at a starting dose of 30 mg daily, and ophthalmopathy patients were treated with high-dose intravenous methylprednisolone. Prospective prediction of ophthalmopathy was tested in an independent validation cohort of fewer than 20 hyperthyroidism patients and 15 to 17 patients who later progressed to ophthalmopathy. TCR Vbeta CDR3 sequencing of some 140 peripheral blood samples (approximately 44 ophthalmopathy, 75 or so hyperthyroidism and approximately 17 progressor patients) is reported in the paper. In several Graves' hyperthyroidism patients, the study also compared T-cell repertoires from thyroid tissue with T-cell repertoires from blood. To identify distinguishing TCR V-J signatures, a discovery cohort of roughly 100 patients was used, comprising 43 with Graves' ophthalmopathy and around 57 with stable Graves' hyperthyroidism. The 90 to 100 discovery patients were randomly divided into training and test sets at a 7:3 ratio.

As encoded in the germline V gene, CDR1 is KGHSH while CDR2 is LQKENI. Reading from cysteine to phenylalanine, the CDR3 counts 15 amino acids. Solely the CDR3 DNA is kept, with 45 bases framed from the first base. The germline ends are 21 bases apart after V is trimmed by 6 bases and J by 6 bases. TCR beta CDR3 regions were amplified from RNA transcripts. For the first round of RT-PCR on the TCR CDR3, the HTBI primer set was used together with the Qiagen OneStep RT-PCR kit. Libraries were constructed in a second round of multiplex PCR, after which size selection and purification were carried out. The libraries were sequenced on an Illumina HiSeq2000 using paired-end 100 bp reads. On the authors' methods: SOAPnuke was used to process the raw data, with reads discarded if the reads contained adapters or uncalled bases, had a mean Phred below 15, or lacked an exact constant-primer or identifier match. High-quality paired reads were merged with COPE v1.2.5, and unique nucleotide sequences were defined as clonotypes. MiTCR v1.1 was used to align clonotypes to the IMGT TRBV, TRBD and TRBJ reference segments. The analysis included only V-J combinations with a frequency above 0.0001, which together covered around 99% of the repertoires. A TCS score was defined as the ratio between F50 (clonal expansion) and ExV (chaos), using BLOSUM62-based TCRdist between CDR3 peptides within each V-J. Welch's t-statistics and random forest reduced around 550 V-J features to about 12, which were used in a naive Bayes classifier (R e1071). Using fastp at Q25 and MiXCR, TCRdb reprocessed the public reads and kept productive beta chains. Each CDR3 protein gets just one entry, which takes the most common genes and DNA from the rows behind it. The V and J calls, along with clone size, are taken from TCRdb and not from the paper's own processing. The sample table records roughly 350,000 distinct CDR3 sequences; around 14% of these occur just once. In total, the top ten clones hold approximately 23% of the sample.

This clonotype was seen a few times. Its target antigen remains unknown. No per-base quality is available; no much larger clone lies one base away. Broad study findings and their caveats: In validation, the model predicted progression to ophthalmopathy a median of around 6.5 months before onset, with roughly 70% sensitivity and roughly 77% specificity. A model built on a 13 V-J signature distinguished ophthalmopathy from stable hyperthyroidism, reaching about 89% sensitivity and around 82% specificity in cross-validation and 80%/75% in testing. Most expanded thyroid clonotypes (frequency above 0.001) were also detected in blood, suggesting blood repertoires may reflect thyroid immune responses. No statistical method was used to fix the sample size in advance, and group allocation was not hidden from the investigators.

Graves' hyperthyroidism was defined as stable when no progression to ophthalmopathy occurred over 18 months of follow-up. The hyperthyroidism patients were between 18 and 65 years old and newly diagnosed, with a disease duration of less than 2 months. Exclusion was applied to patients with uncontrolled infections, other autoimmune diseases, pregnancy or lactation. Diagnoses were established on the basis of clinical symptoms, serum thyroxine and TRAb, thyroid ultrasound, and orbital computed tomography. PBMCs were isolated from around 10 ml of fresh peripheral blood by Ficoll-Paque density gradient centrifugation. Total RNA was extracted using Trizol reagent, and RNA quality was assessed on an Agilent 2100 Bioanalyzer.

The sequenced material came from blood. This TCR was sampled from a woman aged 25 to 39 with Graves' hyperthyroidism. The rearrangement combines TRBV18 with TRBJ2-7; no confident D gene assignment can be made. The CDR3 region reads CASSSGGTGPSEQYF. Here is the DNA: TGTGCCAGCTCCTCAGGCGGCACCGGGCCCTCCGAGCAGTACTTC.